The sequence of this T cell receptor beta chain was determined in a study of T-cell memory formation after mild COVID-19. Germline CDR1 is SGHRS and CDR2 is YFSETQ. V lost 2 bases to trimming and J lost 3 bases, with 18 bases between them. The CDR3 is 16 residues long. About this clonotype itself: Antigen unknown.

Overall study findings and caveats: Among contracting clones, CD4+ were mainly CM/EM and CD8+ enriched in EMRA.

UMIs and sample barcodes were carried by the TCR alpha and TCR beta cDNA libraries that 5'RACE produced using constant-segment primers. TCRdb reprocessed the 5' RACE reads via MiXCR and lists one record per CDR3 protein. The sample holds hundreds of thousands of distinct CDR3 sequences, roughly a sixth seen once. The chain joins TRBV5-1 to TRBJ2-7, with D tentatively TRBD2 (6 bases). This TCR came from a young man who had mild COVID-19 (a few samples of this study predate the infection). Cell type and time point are not known. The sequenced sample consisted of PBMCs or a T cell subset sorted from them (not recorded which). The CDR3 DNA follows: TGCGCCAGCAGCTTTGGGACTTCAAGGCGAGGCTACGAGCAGTACTTC. Encoded protein: CASSFGTSRRGYEQYF.